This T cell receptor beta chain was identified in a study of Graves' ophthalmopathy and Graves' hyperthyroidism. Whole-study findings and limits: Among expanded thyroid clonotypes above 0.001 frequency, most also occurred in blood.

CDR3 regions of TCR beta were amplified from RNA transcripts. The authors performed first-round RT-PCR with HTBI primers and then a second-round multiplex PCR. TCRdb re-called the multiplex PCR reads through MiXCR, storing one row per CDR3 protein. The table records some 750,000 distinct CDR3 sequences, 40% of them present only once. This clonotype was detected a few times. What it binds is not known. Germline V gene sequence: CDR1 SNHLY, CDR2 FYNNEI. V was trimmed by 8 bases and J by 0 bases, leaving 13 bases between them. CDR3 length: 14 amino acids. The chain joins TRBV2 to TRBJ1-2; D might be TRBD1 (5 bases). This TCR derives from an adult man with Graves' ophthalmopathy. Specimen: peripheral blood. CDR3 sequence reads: CASGTQGANYGYTF. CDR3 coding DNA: TGTGCCAGCGGAACCCAGGGAGCTAACTATGGCTACACCTTC.